This T cell receptor beta chain was sequenced for a study of cytomegalovirus exposure and HLA in healthy donors. Findings and limits, study-wide: According to the study, roughly 160 TCR beta chains were cytomegalovirus-associated. Upon later analysis, TCR association rates were observed to vary by HLA locus, being highest for DRB1 and lowest for HLA-C.

This CDR3 has 13 amino acids. The V gene's germline CDR1 is MDHEN and CDR2 SYDVKM. The V segment lost 9 bases and the J segment 3 bases; nucleotides outside the gene matches: 7. Primers included in the PCR were 60 Vbeta and 13 Jbeta primers. Measured with immunoSEQ multiplex PCR; TCRdb has only the in-frame clones, and not every one. The data hold some 93,000 clones, with nearly 80% observed a single time. This clone was detected only a few times. As yet, its antigen is unknown. This clonotype was sampled from a woman aged 40 to 55 in good health and CMV-seronegative. V is TRBV28 and J is TRBJ2-7, with 8 bases fitting TRBD1. Sequencing input: PBMCs. CDR3 DNA sequence: TGTGCCAGTCGGGGGACAGGCCTCTACGAGCAGTACTTC. Residues: CASRGTGLYEQYF.